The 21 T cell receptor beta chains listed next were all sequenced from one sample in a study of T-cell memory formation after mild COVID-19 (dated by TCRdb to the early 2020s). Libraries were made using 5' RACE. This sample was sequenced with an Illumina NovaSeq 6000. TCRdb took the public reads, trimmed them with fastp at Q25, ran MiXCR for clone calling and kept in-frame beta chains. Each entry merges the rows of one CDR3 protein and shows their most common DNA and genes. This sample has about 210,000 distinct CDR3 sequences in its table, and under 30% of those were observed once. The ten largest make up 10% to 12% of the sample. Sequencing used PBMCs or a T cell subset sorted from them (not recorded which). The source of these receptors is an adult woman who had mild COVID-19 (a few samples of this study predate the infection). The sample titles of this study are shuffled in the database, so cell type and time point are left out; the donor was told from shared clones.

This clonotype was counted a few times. The chain's CDR3 is CASSQKREWYNEQFF. The CDR3 DNA is TGCGCCAGCAGCCAAAAGCGGGAGTGGTACAATGAGCAGTTCTTC. The genes are TRBV5-1 and TRBJ2-1; TRBD2 matches 8 bases. The CDR3 loop spans 15 amino acids. Germline-derived CDR1 and CDR2 are SGHRS and YFSETQ. V lost 4 bases, J lost 4 bases, and 7 bases stayed unmatched. The full variable domain, completed using reference TRBV5-1 and TRBJ2-1, is KAGVTQTPRYLIKTRGQQVTLSCSPISGHRSVSWYQQTPGQGLQFLFEYFSETQRNKGNFPGRFSGRQFSNSRSEMNVSTLELGDSALYLCASSQKREWYNEQFFGPGTRLTVL.

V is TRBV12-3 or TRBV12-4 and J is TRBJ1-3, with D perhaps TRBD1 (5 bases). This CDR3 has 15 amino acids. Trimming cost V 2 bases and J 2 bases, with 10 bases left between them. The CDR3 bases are TGTGCCAGCAGTTTAATTGGGGGGACTGGAAACACCATATATTTT. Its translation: CASSLIGGTGNTIYF.

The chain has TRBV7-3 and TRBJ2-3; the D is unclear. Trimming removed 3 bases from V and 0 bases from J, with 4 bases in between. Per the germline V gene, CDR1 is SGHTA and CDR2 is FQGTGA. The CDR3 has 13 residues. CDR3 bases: TGTGCCAGCAGCTTCTCTAGCACAGATACGCAGTATTTT. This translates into CASSFSSTDTQYF.

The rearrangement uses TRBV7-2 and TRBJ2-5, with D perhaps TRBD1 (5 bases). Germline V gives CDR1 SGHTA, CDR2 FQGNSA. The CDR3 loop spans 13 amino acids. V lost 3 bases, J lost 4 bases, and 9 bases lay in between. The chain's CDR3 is CASSFRGPETQYF. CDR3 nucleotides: TGTGCCAGCAGCTTTAGGGGCCCAGAGACCCAGTACTTC.

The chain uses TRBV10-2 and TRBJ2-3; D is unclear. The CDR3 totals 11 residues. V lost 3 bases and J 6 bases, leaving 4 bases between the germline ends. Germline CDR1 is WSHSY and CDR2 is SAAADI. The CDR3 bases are TGCGCCAGCAGTGAACTGGATACGCAGTATTTT. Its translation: CASSELDTQYF.

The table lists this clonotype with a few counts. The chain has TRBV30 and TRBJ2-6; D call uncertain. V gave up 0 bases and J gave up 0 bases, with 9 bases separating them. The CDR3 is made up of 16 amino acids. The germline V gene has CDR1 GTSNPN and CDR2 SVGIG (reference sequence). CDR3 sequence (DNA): TGTGCCTGGAGTGTACGTGTGGTCTCTGGGGCCAACGTCCTGACTTTC. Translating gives CAWSVRVVSGANVLTF. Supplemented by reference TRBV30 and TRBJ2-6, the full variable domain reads SQTIHQWPATLVQPVGSPLSLECTVEGTSNPNLYWYRQAAGRGLQLLFYSVGIGQISSEVPQNLSASRPQDRQFILSSKKLLLSDSGFYLCAWSVRVVSGANVLTFGAGSRLTVL.

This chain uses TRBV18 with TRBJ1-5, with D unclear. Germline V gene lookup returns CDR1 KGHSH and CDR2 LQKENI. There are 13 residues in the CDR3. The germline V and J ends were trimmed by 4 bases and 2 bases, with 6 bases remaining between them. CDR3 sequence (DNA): TGTGCCAGCTCACTCGATGGCAATCAGCCCCAGCATTTT. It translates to CASSLDGNQPQHF.

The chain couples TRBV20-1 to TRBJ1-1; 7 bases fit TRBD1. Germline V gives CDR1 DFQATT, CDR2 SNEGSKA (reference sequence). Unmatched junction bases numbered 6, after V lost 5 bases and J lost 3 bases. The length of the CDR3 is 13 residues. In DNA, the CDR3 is TGCAGTGCTCATGACAGGGACTACACTGAAGCTTTCTTT. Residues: CSAHDRDYTEAFF.

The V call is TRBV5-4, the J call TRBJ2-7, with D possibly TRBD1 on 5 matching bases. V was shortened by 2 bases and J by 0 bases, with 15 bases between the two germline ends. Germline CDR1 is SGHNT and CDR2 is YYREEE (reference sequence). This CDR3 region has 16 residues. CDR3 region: CASSFADSPFSYEQYF. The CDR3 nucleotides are TGTGCCAGCAGCTTTGCCGACAGTCCTTTCTCCTACGAGCAGTACTTC.

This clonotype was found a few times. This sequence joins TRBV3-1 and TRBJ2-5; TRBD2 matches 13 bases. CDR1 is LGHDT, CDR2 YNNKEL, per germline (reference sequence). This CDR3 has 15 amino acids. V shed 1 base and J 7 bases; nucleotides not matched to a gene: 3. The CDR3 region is CASSQGTSGGSTQYF. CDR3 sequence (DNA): TGTGCCAGCAGCCAAGGGACTAGCGGGGGCTCGACCCAGTACTTC.

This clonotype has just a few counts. The CDR3 DNA reads TGCAGCCTACTTGGGGTTCAGGATACGCAGTATTTT. It translates to CSLLGVQDTQYF. The rearrangement uses TRBV29-1 and TRBJ2-3; no clear D. The CDR3 has 12 amino acids. Germline V lookup: CDR1 SQVTM, CDR2 ANQGSEA. Trimming stripped 8 bases from V and 6 bases from J, with 15 bases between.

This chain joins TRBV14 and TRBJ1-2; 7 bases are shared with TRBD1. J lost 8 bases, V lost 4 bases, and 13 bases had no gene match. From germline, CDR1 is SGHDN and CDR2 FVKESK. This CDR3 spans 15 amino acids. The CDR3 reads CASSPLNNNRGGYTF. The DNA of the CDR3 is TGTGCCAGCAGCCCGCTCAACAATAACAGGGGAGGCTACACCTTC.

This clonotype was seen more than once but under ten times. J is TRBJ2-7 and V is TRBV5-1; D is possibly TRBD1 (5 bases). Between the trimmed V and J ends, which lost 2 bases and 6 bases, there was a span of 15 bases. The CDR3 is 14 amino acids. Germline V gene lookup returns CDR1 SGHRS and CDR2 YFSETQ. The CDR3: CASSLQVDPVEQYF. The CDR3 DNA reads TGCGCCAGCAGCTTACAGGTTGACCCCGTCGAGCAGTACTTC.

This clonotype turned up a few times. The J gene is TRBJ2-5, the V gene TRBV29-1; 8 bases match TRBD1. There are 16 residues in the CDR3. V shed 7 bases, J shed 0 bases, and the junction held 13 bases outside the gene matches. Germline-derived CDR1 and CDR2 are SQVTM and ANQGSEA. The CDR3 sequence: CSARVGTGVYQETQYF. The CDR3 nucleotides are TGCAGCGCACGGGTAGGGACAGGCGTTTACCAAGAGACCCAGTACTTC.

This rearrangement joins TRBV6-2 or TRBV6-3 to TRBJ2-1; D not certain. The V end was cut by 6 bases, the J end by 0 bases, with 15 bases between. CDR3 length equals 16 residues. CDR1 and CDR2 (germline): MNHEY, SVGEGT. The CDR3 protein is CASSLNGASSYNEQFF. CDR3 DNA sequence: TGTGCCAGCAGCCTTAACGGCGCCAGCTCCTACAATGAGCAGTTCTTC.

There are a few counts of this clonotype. The CDR3 bases are TGTGCCAGCAGTCCAGGGATTTCTGAAGCTTTCTTT. It codes for CASSPGISEAFF. The chain uses TRBV12-3 or TRBV12-4 and TRBJ1-1; D might be TRBD1 (5 bases). The CDR3 is made up of 12 amino acids. V gave up 5 bases and J gave up 6 bases, with 10 bases separating them.

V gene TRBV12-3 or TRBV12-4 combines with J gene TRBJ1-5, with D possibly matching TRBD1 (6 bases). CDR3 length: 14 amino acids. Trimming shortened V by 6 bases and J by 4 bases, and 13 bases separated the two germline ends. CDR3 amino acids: CASSWDNLNQPQHF. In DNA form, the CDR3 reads TGTGCCAGCAGCTGGGACAACCTAAATCAGCCCCAGCATTTT.

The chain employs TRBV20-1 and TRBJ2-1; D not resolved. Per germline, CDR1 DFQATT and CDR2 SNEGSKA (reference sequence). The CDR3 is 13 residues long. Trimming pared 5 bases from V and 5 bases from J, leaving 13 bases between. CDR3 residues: CSAPPLRNNEQFF. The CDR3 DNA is TGCAGTGCTCCCCCTTTGCGGAACAATGAGCAGTTCTTC.

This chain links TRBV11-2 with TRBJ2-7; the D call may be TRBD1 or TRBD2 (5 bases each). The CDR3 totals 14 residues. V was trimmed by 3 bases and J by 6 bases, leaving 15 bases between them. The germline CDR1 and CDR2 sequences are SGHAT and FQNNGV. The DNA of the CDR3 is TGTGCCAGCAGCTTGGGGGACCCATCGGTCGAGCAGTACTTC. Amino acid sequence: CASSLGDPSVEQYF.

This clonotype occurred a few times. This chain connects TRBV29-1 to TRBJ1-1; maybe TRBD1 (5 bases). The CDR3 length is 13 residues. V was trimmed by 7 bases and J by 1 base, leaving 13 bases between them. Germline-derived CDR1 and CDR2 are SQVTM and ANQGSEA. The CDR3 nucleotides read TGCAGCGCAAAGATCGGGGCGAACACTGAAGCTTTCTTT. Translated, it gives CSAKIGANTEAFF.

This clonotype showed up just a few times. The CDR3: CASSQEVTKNYEQYF. In DNA form, the CDR3 reads TGCGCCAGCAGCCAAGAGGTTACCAAGAACTACGAGCAGTACTTC. The chain employs TRBV4-1 and TRBJ2-7; D remains unclear. Per germline, CDR1 MGHRA and CDR2 YSYEKL. V was cut by 0 bases and J by 3 bases, with 12 bases left in between. The CDR3 runs to 15 residues.